Below, 4 T cell receptor beta chains from the same sample are listed, as sequenced in a study of blood T cells in healthy people across ages. Primed by a sample-barcoded 5' primer and a J-beta primer mix, a second PCR proceeded for about 7 to 12 cycles. TCRdb used MiXCR to reprocess the 5' RACE reads, holding one entry per CDR3 protein. This table holds some 700,000 distinct CDR3 sequences, about 20% found once. The sample comprised blood. These receptors all come from a man in his 70s in good health.

This clonotype has a handful of counts. V and J are TRBV15 and TRBJ1-2; D remains ambiguous. Trimming cost V 0 bases and J 7 bases, with 15 bases left between them. This CDR3 has 15 residues. Germline V lookup: CDR1 LNHNV, CDR2 YYDKDF (reference sequence). The CDR3 coding sequence is TGTGCCACCAGCAGAGATGGCGTAACGATTGGTGGCTACACCTTC. Amino acid sequence: CATSRDGVTIGGYTF.

V usage is TRBV7-9 and J usage is TRBJ1-5, with D unresolved. The V end was cut by 8 bases, the J end by 6 bases, with 11 bases between. This CDR3 is built from 12 residues. Germline V lookup: CDR1 SEHNR, CDR2 FQNEAQ (reference sequence). CDR3 coding DNA: TGTGCCAGCGACAACTCAGGTCAGCCCCAGCATTTT. Amino acids: CASDNSGQPQHF. Supplemented by reference TRBV7-9 and TRBJ1-5, the full variable domain reads DTGVSQNPRHKITKRGQNVTFRCDPISEHNRLYWYRQTLGQGPEFLTYFQNEAQLEKSRLLSDRFSAERPKGSFSTLEIQRTEQGDSAMYLCASDNSGQPQHFGDGTRLSIL.

The sample holds a few counts of this clonotype. The rearrangement uses TRBV7-3 and TRBJ1-6, with TRBD1 as a possible D gene (5 bases). Per the germline V gene, CDR1 is SGHTA and CDR2 is FQGTGA. Trimming removed 5 bases from V and 6 bases from J, with 11 bases in between. The CDR3 totals 14 residues. The CDR3 sequence: CASSEQAVNSPLHF. Here the CDR3 DNA reads TGTGCCAGCAGCGAACAGGCAGTTAATTCACCCCTCCACTTT.

The chain carries TRBV7-2 and TRBJ2-1; D not certain. From germline, CDR1 is SGHTA and CDR2 FQGNSA. This CDR3 contains 12 residues. V lost 7 bases, J lost 7 bases, and 11 bases lay in between. CDR3 nucleotide sequence: TGTGCCAGCACCCTAGTGGGGAATGAGCAGTTCTTC. Its protein product is CASTLVGNEQFF.